This TCR beta chain was sequenced during a study of shared T cell receptors in the human thymus. Germline V CDR1 and CDR2: SGHAT, FQNNGV. The trim removed 5 bases at V and 7 bases at J, leaving 9 bases unmatched. There are 17 residues in the CDR3. Sequenced by immunoSEQ multiplex PCR; TCRdb stores in-frame clones only, minus some. Of over 650,000 clones in the sample, about 87% were seen once. This same sample was also part of a study on human thymus T cells.

The V and J genes are TRBV11-2 and TRBJ2-2; 14 nucleotides match TRBD2. Input material: thymocytes. This receptor was identified in a boy younger than two with a congenital heart defect. CDR3 sequence reads: CASSKGLAGVGLGELFF. The CDR3 nucleotides read TGTGCCAGCAGCAAGGGACTAGCGGGAGTCGGGCTCGGGGAGCTGTTTTTT.